This T cell receptor (beta chain) was identified during a study of T cell repertoires in cytomegalovirus infection. Study outcomes and limitations: Ex vivo responses were dominated by HLA-C-restricted CMV-specific TCR beta clonotypes.

MiXCR, run by TCRdb on the reads, gives a single entry per CDR3 protein. Here the sample spans about 340,000 distinct CDR3 sequences, roughly 28% being singletons. From germline, CDR1 is SEHNR and CDR2 FQNEAQ (reference sequence). With 5 bases clipped from V and 7 bases from J, the junction kept 6 bases outside the gene matches. This CDR3 has 13 residues. In its sample, this clonotype was seen many times. Its target is not known. The rearrangement uses TRBV7-9 and TRBJ2-5; TRBD1 aligns across 8 bases. The sample in question was cultured PBMCs, obtained from culture after CMV antigen stimulation. The origin of this receptor is a human donor in good health (CMV status not recorded). Some clones in this sample may be carry-over from other donors' samples. CDR3 residues: CASSRPGQATQYF. The CDR3 nucleotides read TGTGCCAGCAGCCGGCCGGGACAGGCGACCCAGTACTTC. Based on the CDR3 plus reference TRBV7-9 and TRBJ2-5, the full variable domain is DTGVSQNPRHKITKRGQNVTFRCDPISEHNRLYWYRQTLGQGPEFLTYFQNEAQLEKSRLLSDRFSAERPKGSFSTLEIQRTEQGDSAMYLCASSRPGQATQYFGPGTRLLVL.